The following is a T cell receptor (beta chain) sequence with its context. Its antigen specificity is not known. Base qualities were left out, and no much larger clone turns up one base away. Eligible patients were adults with ileal or ileocolonic Crohn's disease who had an indication for ileocolonic resection. Before DNA extraction, whole ileal mucosal biopsies were kept frozen at -80 degrees C. Genomic DNA was extracted from frozen whole biopsies using a TRizol-based method and was quantified with a NanoDrop 2000 spectrophotometer. Spanning cysteine to phenylalanine, the CDR3 consists of 14 amino acids. Only the CDR3 portion is preserved as DNA: 42 bases, with reading frame beginning at the first base. Per the germline V gene, SGHVS is the CDR1 and FNYEAQ is the CDR2. Deletion took 1 base off V and 7 bases off J, with a span of 11 bases between the germline ends. This sample stems from a study of T cell repertoires in ileal Crohn's disease (dated by TCRdb to about 2019). A note on the overall study: At the time of surgery, around 35% of patients were active smokers, and the median duration of disease was 7.9 years. Postoperative therapy was given to about half of the patients, with thiopurines administered to about a dozen patients and anti-TNF agents administered to approximately 17 patients. The TCR repertoire was analysed in fewer than 65 patients with Crohn's disease drawn from a prospective multicentre cohort. A total of around 170 mucosal samples from around 60 patients were sequenced, collected from several sites on the surgical specimen as well as at postoperative endoscopy. Surgery was performed for a complication in all patients, with stricturing disease in approximately 60% and penetrating disease in approximately 40%. The study was conducted in parallel with a multicentre cohort that was designed to identify predictors of early endoscopic recurrence following ileocolonic resection. A Rutgeerts score above i0 was used to define endoscopic postoperative recurrence. The investigation overall reported the following: Compared with CD4 T cells, sorted CD8 T cells contained more high-frequency clones, which suggests that the mucosal expansions were mostly CD8. A significantly higher proportion of clonal expansions was observed in active smokers at surgery than in non-smokers (25.9% vs 17.9%, p=0.02). Endoscopic recurrence was found to be associated with higher high-frequency clone percentages at surgery, and recurrence was observed in all patients with clonality above 26.8% (18/57). Only a subgroup of patients, of unstated size, had their mucosal CD4 and CD8 T cells sorted and sequenced.

Five hundred nanograms of biopsy DNA per sample were submitted for commercial TCRB immunosequencing. Adaptive Biotechnology amplified CDR3 regions from genomic DNA with a two-step multiplex PCR that controlled for amplification bias. In the first PCR, primers covered every V and J gene segment, and in the second PCR, barcodes and Illumina adapters were added. An Illumina instrument was used to sequence the CDR3 libraries. The authors' analysis ran thus. Analysis combined the vendor-provided pipelines with custom analysis of raw data in R/Bioconductor under R version 3.3.0. Clonality, which ranges from 0 to 1, was calculated as the inverse of the normalised Shannon entropy across all productive clones. High-frequency clones were defined as the share of the repertoire taken up by the top 100 clones, keeping only clones that passed a 95% confidence test. Overlap between samples was measured with the Morisita-Horn index, while repertoire diversity was measured with the Simpson index. The source is immuneACCESS, and TCRdb retained only in-frame sequences with V and J called. Part of the clones is not carried over; for the studies checked, unresolved V genes explain less than half of this, and the remainder is unexplained. The V and J calls and clone size were taken over from that table, and D and trimming were inferred from the DNA. The sample yields about 14,000 clones; 70% were counted once. Clones ranked in the top ten supply almost 6% of the sample.

This TCR derives from an adult with Crohn's disease. Recombination connected TRBV7-6 to TRBJ2-1, and TRBD1 may be the D gene, going by 6 matching bases. The material sequenced was ileal tissue. In nucleotide form, the sequence is TGTGCCAGCAGCTTAGGTCCAGGGGTGAATGAGCAGTTCTTC. Its protein reads: CASSLGPGVNEQFF.